This is a list of T cell receptor beta chains from one sample in a study of human T cells and chemical hapten exposure. A single record per CDR3 protein comes from TCRdb applying MiXCR to the RACE reads. This sample yields about 46,000 distinct CDR3 sequences, of which approximately 4.7% are seen a single time; under 2% belongs to the top ten. Sequenced input: whole blood. The receptors were gathered from a female donor in good health. Some clones in this sample may be carry-over from other donors' samples. The CDR3 runs from the conserved cysteine through the conserved F or W. D genes are given only for firm matches. Size values are once, few and many counts, or a class for expanded clones, and some rows have none.

d_call,j_call,v_call,cdr3_length,clone_size,cdr3_nt,cdr3_aa
-,TRBJ2-1,TRBV25-1,13,many,TGTGCCAGCCAGGGCCACGGATACAATGAGCAGTTCTTC,CASQGHGYNEQFF
TRBD2,TRBJ2-3,TRBV5-4,16,few,TGTGCCAGCAGACCGATAAGCGGGGGGGGCACAGATACGCAGTATTTT,CASRPISGGGTDTQYF
-,TRBJ2-5,TRBV29-1,15,-,TGCAGCGGGCGAAGGGGCCGAGGCCCCCAAGAGACCCAGTACTTC,CSGRRGRGPQETQYF
-,TRBJ1-5,TRBV10-3,16,many,TGTGCCATCAGTGATTCCCCGAGGGGGTGGGATCAGCCCCAGCATTTT,CAISDSPRGWDQPQHF
-,TRBJ1-4,TRBV18,13,-,TGTGCCAGCTCACCTCAACGGATGGAAAAACTGTTTTTT,CASSPQRMEKLFF
TRBD1,TRBJ1-2,TRBV19,15,-,TGTGCCAGTAGTATGGTAGGGGACAGACCGGATGGCTACACCTTC,CASSMVGDRPDGYTF
TRBD1,TRBJ1-1,TRBV12-5,18,-,TGTGCTAGTGGTTTGCTTCCCGACAGGGCCATTTTGAACACTGAAGCTTTCTTT,CASGLLPDRAILNTEAFF
-,TRBJ1-2,TRBV20-1,14,many,TGCAGTGCTAGAAGGCAAGGGGCAGCCTATGGCTACACCTTC,CSARRQGAAYGYTF
TRBD1,TRBJ1-6,TRBV7-9,15,many,TGTGCCAGCAGCCCTGGAGACAGGGATAATTCACCCCTCCACTTT,CASSPGDRDNSPLHF
-,TRBJ1-4,TRBV14,15,-,TGTGCCAGCAGCCAAGATCTCGGATCAGGTGAAAAACTGTTTTTT,CASSQDLGSGEKLFF
-,TRBJ1-1,TRBV12-3/TRBV12-4,14,many,TGTGCCAGCATACTACAGGGTTGGAGCACTGAAGCTTTCTTT,CASILQGWSTEAFF
TRBD2,TRBJ2-1,TRBV19,18,many,TGTGCCAGCGACGCAGGGACTAGCGGAATTTACTCCTACAATGAGCAGTTCTTC,CASDAGTSGIYSYNEQFF
-,TRBJ2-7,TRBV5-1,11,-,TGCGCCAGCAGCTTGGACTACGAGCAGTACTTC,CASSLDYEQYF
-,TRBJ1-3,TRBV9,16,many,TGTGCCAGCAGCGTAGCGCAGGTTAGCTCTGGAAACACCATATATTTT,CASSVAQVSSGNTIYF
-,TRBJ2-1,TRBV6-1,15,-,TGTGCCAGCAGTGATAAGATGTCGGGGTACAATGAGCAGTTCTTC,CASSDKMSGYNEQFF
TRBD2,TRBJ2-7,TRBV20-1,15,many,TGCAGTGCTAGGCCCATAGCGGGGGGGCGGTACGAGCAGTACTTC,CSARPIAGGRYEQYF
TRBD2,TRBJ2-1,TRBV7-3,18,many,TGTGCCAGCAGCGGAAAAGGGACTAGCGGGGGCAGCTACAATGAGCAGTTCTTC,CASSGKGTSGGSYNEQFF
TRBD1,TRBJ2-7,TRBV12-3/TRBV12-4,15,many,TGTGCCAGCAGTTTCGGACAGGGGGTCTCTGGAGAGCAGTACTTC,CASSFGQGVSGEQYF
-,TRBJ1-2,TRBV12-3/TRBV12-4,14,many,TGTGCCAGCAGTTTTGGCAGTGACGGGTATGGCTACACCTTC,CASSFGSDGYGYTF
-,TRBJ1-2,TRBV19,14,few,TGTGCCAGTAAAGGTCCTGGGGGCGGCTATGGCTACACCTTC,CASKGPGGGYGYTF
-,TRBJ1-5,TRBV12-3/TRBV12-4,14,many,TGTGCCAGCAGCAGACTCGAGGGGAATCAGCCCCAGCATTTT,CASSRLEGNQPQHF
-,TRBJ1-2,TRBV19,16,many,TGTGCCAGTACCCTATTATCCGGGACAACAAACTATGGCTACACCTTC,CASTLLSGTTNYGYTF
-,TRBJ1-6,TRBV4-3,15,many,TGCGCCAGCAGCCAAGAGACGGGTCGGAGTTCACCCCTCCACTTT,CASSQETGRSSPLHF
TRBD2,TRBJ2-7,TRBV20-1,15,-,TGCAGTGCGAGGGGCGGGCGGGGGGCCTCCTACGAGCAGTACTTC,CSARGGRGASYEQYF
-,TRBJ1-6,TRBV12-3/TRBV12-4,15,many,TGTGCCAGCAGTTTGAGGGGGGCGAATAATTCACCCCTCCACTTT,CASSLRGANNSPLHF
-,TRBJ1-4,TRBV4-2,14,many,TGTGCCAGCAGCCAAGACATTCGGCATGAAAAACTGTTTTTT,CASSQDIRHEKLFF
-,TRBJ1-1,TRBV14,15,many,TGTGCCAGCAGCCAAGGTTACAGGGTGGACACTGAAGCTTTCTTT,CASSQGYRVDTEAFF
TRBD1,TRBJ1-2,TRBV12-3/TRBV12-4,17,many,TGTGCCAGCAGTCCCAAGGCCACAGGGGCCCCCCTTTATGGCTACACCTTC,CASSPKATGAPLYGYTF